One TCR beta chain is described in this entry. Its specificity is unknown. With 10%, 30% or 50% of RNA, about 20,000 to 1,100,000 naive CD8 T cells were sequenced. Isolation of naive CD8 T cells was achieved by sorting on a CD8+CD4-CCR7+CD45RA+ phenotype. Methods described previously, with TCR primers listed, were used for bulk TCR libraries. TCRdb ran MiXCR on the PCR reads and lists one entry per CDR3 protein. The data show over 85,000 distinct CDR3 sequences, with around 20% seen just once and more than 0.85% held by the top ten. The data were obtained in a study of molecular identifiers for immune sequencing clone quantification. Study findings and constraints: Clones exceeding 20 RNA copies carried over 99% of effector molecules but under 1% of naive-cell molecules.

The junction had 12 bases not matched to a gene; V was cut back by 2 bases and J by 4 bases. The CDR3 loop spans 17 amino acids. Germline V gene sequence: CDR1 ENHRY, CDR2 SYGVKD. This TCR was recovered from a human donor in good health. Some libraries in this study had Jurkat cell RNA spiked in. This chain connects TRBV10-3 to TRBJ2-7; 9 nucleotides agree with TRBD2. Sequencing was done on a sample of naive CD8+ T cells from blood, with Jurkat cell RNA spiked in. Sample subset: FACS-sorted CD8+CD4-CCR7+CD45RA+ naive T cells. Written as DNA, the CDR3 is TGTGCCATCAGTGAGCCCTCCTTAGCGGGAGCTTCTTACGAGCAGTACTTC. This encodes CAISEPSLAGASYEQYF.